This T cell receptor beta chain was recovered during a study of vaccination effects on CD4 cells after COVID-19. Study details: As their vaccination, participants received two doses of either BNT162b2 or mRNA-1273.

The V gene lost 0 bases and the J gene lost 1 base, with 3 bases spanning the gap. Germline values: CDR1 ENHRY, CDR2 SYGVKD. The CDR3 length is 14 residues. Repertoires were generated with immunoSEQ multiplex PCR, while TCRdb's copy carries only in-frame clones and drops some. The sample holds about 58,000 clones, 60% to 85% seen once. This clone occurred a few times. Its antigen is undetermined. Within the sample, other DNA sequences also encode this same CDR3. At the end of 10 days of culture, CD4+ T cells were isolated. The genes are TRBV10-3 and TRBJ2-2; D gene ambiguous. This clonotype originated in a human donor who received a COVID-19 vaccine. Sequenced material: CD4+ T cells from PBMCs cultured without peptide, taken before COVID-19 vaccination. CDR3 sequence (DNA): TGTGCCATCAGTGAGTCGGGGAACACCGGGGAGCTGTTTTTT. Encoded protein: CAISESGNTGELFF.